This T cell receptor (beta chain) was sequenced during a study of blood T cell repertoires in COVID-19. The germline V gene encodes CDR1 MNHEY and CDR2 SVGAGI. There are 13 residues in the CDR3. Trimming took off 4 bases at V and 3 bases at J, with 9 bases between the two ends. The assay was immunoSEQ multiplex PCR, and TCRdb's table has in-frame clones only and misses some. Of 150,000 to 200,000 clones in the sample, nearly 80% were seen once. The chain couples TRBV6-5 to TRBJ1-1; no reliable D call. Sequenced input: peripheral blood. This receptor was obtained from a woman in her 70s with acute or convalescent COVID-19. The CDR3 coding sequence is TGTGCCAGCAGTTCGGACTTCTACACTGAAGCTTTCTTT. The encoded protein is CASSSDFYTEAFF.